The 18 T cell receptor beta chains below were found in one sample sequenced in a study of shared clonotypes between healthy human individuals. Measured with immunoSEQ multiplex PCR; TCRdb has only the in-frame clones, and not every one. Among roughly 640,000 clones listed, roughly 97% were seen once. Sequencing was done on a sample of naive CD4+ T cells sorted from blood. Subset denoted: CD45RA+ positively selected. The receptors stem from a woman younger than 45 in good health.

The rearrangement uses TRBV27 and TRBJ2-7; D may be TRBD2 (5 bases). CDR3 length: 14 amino acids. Trimming removed 4 bases from V and 2 bases from J, with 12 bases in between. In germline, CDR1 is MNHEY, CDR2 SMNVEV (reference sequence). Written as DNA, the CDR3 is TGTGCCAGCAGTTCCCCCGGACTTACCTACGAGCAGTACTTC. Protein product: CASSSPGLTYEQYF.

V gene TRBV5-4 combines with J gene TRBJ2-1; 13 bases are a match to TRBD2. This CDR3 has 17 amino acids. Germline trimming cut 3 bases from V and 2 bases from J; bases unmatched to any gene: 5. Looked up from germline, CDR1 is SGHNT and CDR2 is YYREEE (reference sequence). In DNA form, the CDR3 reads TGTGCCAGCAGCTCCGGACTAGCGGGAGCCACCTACAATGAGCAGTTCTTC. Residues: CASSSGLAGATYNEQFF.

V is TRBV6-5 and J is TRBJ2-5, with TRBD2 matching over 12 bases. The CDR3 is made up of 16 amino acids. The J segment lost 3 bases and the V segment lost 4 bases, leaving 6 bases of the junction unmatched. CDR1 is MNHEY and CDR2 is SVGAGI in the germline V gene. The CDR3 DNA is TGTGCCAGCAGTTCCCTCTCTAGCGGGAGGGAAGAGACCCAGTACTTC. This gives the protein CASSSLSSGREETQYF.

The rearrangement joins TRBV5-6 to TRBJ2-7; no firm D call. V dropped 1 base and J dropped 3 bases, with 5 bases sitting between them. The CDR3 loop spans 12 amino acids. CDR1 and CDR2 from the germline V gene are SGHDT and YYEEEE. The CDR3 here is CASSLKGYEQYF. Written as DNA, the CDR3 is TGTGCCAGCAGCTTGAAGGGCTACGAGCAGTACTTC. Looking up the rest from reference TRBV5-6 and TRBJ2-7 gives the full variable domain: DAGVTQSPTHLIKTRGQQVTLRCSPKSGHDTVSWYQQALGQGPQFIFQYYEEEERQRGNFPDRFSGHQFPNYSSELNVNALLLGDSALYLCASSLKGYEQYFGPGTRLTVT.

The V and J genes are TRBV7-2 and TRBJ2-1; 12 positions match TRBD2. Unmatched junction bases numbered 11, after V lost 5 bases and J lost 6 bases. CDR3 length: 17 residues. CDR1 SGHTA and CDR2 FQGNSA come from the germline V gene. The CDR3 coding sequence is TGTGCCAGCAGCCCCGCCCAACTAGCGGGAGGACTCAATGAGCAGTTCTTC. Translating it yields CASSPAQLAGGLNEQFF.

This clone was picked up a small number of times. This rearrangement joins TRBV2 to TRBJ1-3; 8 bases match TRBD1. Germline V CDR1 and CDR2: SNHLY, FYNNEI. V gave up 6 bases and J gave up 4 bases; unmatched junction bases: 8. The CDR3 totals 15 residues. The CDR3 DNA reads TGTGCCAGCAGCAATCAGGGGGCCGCGGGAAACACCATATATTTT. Its protein product is CASSNQGAAGNTIYF.

The chain couples TRBV28 to TRBJ1-3, with 7 bases identical to TRBD1. CDR1 and CDR2 from the germline V gene are MDHEN and SYDVKM. This CDR3 comprises 16 residues. V lost 2 bases to trimming and J lost 3 bases; unmatched junction nucleotides: 7. This chain's CDR3 is CASSLGIQGVGNTIYF. CDR3 DNA: TGTGCCAGCAGTTTAGGGATCCAGGGGGTTGGAAACACCATATATTTT.

CDR3 sequence: CAIRQAPSSGNTIYF. As DNA, the CDR3 is TGTGCCATCCGACAGGCTCCGAGCTCTGGAAACACCATATATTTT. The chain carries TRBV6-1 and TRBJ1-3; weak D call: TRBD1 (6 bases). Germline V gene sequence: CDR1 MNHNS, CDR2 SASEGT. CDR3 length: 15 residues. Trimming removed 10 bases from V and 0 bases from J, with 16 bases in between.

The chain recombines TRBV5-1 with TRBJ2-1, with 13 nucleotides matching TRBD2. Germline V lookup: CDR1 SGHRS, CDR2 YFSETQ. The length of the CDR3 is 17 residues. The trim removed 4 bases at V and 6 bases at J, leaving 10 bases unmatched. CDR3 in amino acids: CASSPPWTSGRGNEQFF. The CDR3 nucleotides are TGCGCCAGCAGCCCACCGTGGACTAGCGGGAGAGGCAATGAGCAGTTCTTC.

The chain uses TRBV5-4 and TRBJ2-4; TRBD2 might be the D (6 bases). V was clipped by 4 bases and J by 0 bases, with 17 bases between them. The CDR3 has 17 amino acids. CDR1 and CDR2 (germline): SGHNT, YYREEE (reference sequence). CDR3 coding DNA: TGTGCCAGCAGCCCCGGCGGTAGCGGACTAGCCAAAAACATTCAGTACTTC. Encoded protein: CASSPGGSGLAKNIQYF. The variable domain in full, with the rest retrieved from reference TRBV5-4 and TRBJ2-4, is ETGVTQSPTHLIKTRGQQVTLRCSSQSGHNTVSWYQQALGQGPQFIFQYYREEENGRGNFPPRFSGLQFPNYSSELNVNALELDDSALYLCASSPGGSGLAKNIQYFGAGTRLSVL.

The chain has TRBV25-1 and TRBJ2-2, with TRBD1 matching 7 bases. CDR1 is MGHDK and CDR2 is SYGVNS in the germline V gene. There are 15 residues in the CDR3. V lost 4 bases, J lost 1 base, and 3 bases stayed unmatched. Here the CDR3 DNA reads TGTGCCAGCAGTGCAGGACAGGAGAACACCGGGGAGCTGTTTTTT. As protein: CASSAGQENTGELFF.

This clone appeared once. The chain carries TRBV5-4 and TRBJ2-7; tentative D call: TRBD1 (7 bases). CDR3 length equals 14 residues. V was clipped by 4 bases and J by 6 bases, with 17 bases between them. In germline, CDR1 is SGHNT, CDR2 YYREEE (reference sequence). DNA of the CDR3: TGTGCCAGCAGCATAGACAGGGCTAGCGCCGAGCAGTACTTC. Encoded protein: CASSIDRASAEQYF.

The chain's CDR3 is CASIYGDSGNTIYF. CDR3 nucleotides: TGTGCCAGCATATACGGGGACTCTGGAAACACCATATATTTT. The rearrangement joins TRBV7-9 to TRBJ1-3; the D is unclear. The germline CDR1 and CDR2 sequences are SEHNR and FQNEAQ (reference sequence). CDR3 length equals 14 residues. Trimming pared 7 bases from V and 0 bases from J, leaving 10 bases between. The full variable domain, its missing parts supplied by reference TRBV7-9 and TRBJ1-3, is DTGVSQNPRHKITKRGQNVTFRCDPISEHNRLYWYRQTLGQGPEFLTYFQNEAQLEKSRLLSDRFSAERPKGSFSTLEIQRTEQGDSAMYLCASIYGDSGNTIYFGEGSWLTVV.

The chain carries TRBV14 and TRBJ2-1; 9 bases line up with TRBD2. There are 17 residues in the CDR3. V gave up 1 base and J gave up 4 bases; unmatched junction bases: 8. In germline, CDR1 is SGHDN, CDR2 FVKESK. Here the CDR3 reads CASSQGLIAGVYNEQFF. DNA for the CDR3: TGTGCCAGCAGCCAAGGATTAATAGCGGGAGTATACAATGAGCAGTTCTTC.

V gene TRBV19 combines with J gene TRBJ2-7; D possibly corresponds to TRBD2 (6 bases). CDR1 is LNHDA and CDR2 is SQIVND in the germline V gene (reference sequence). The CDR3 is 14 amino acids. Trimming pared 3 bases from V and 8 bases from J, leaving 17 bases between. Here the CDR3 DNA reads TGTGCCAGTAGTATCGGACTACAACTCACGAAGCAGTACTTC. Residues: CASSIGLQLTKQYF.

The rearrangement uses TRBV29-1 and TRBJ1-1; the D is unclear. Germline CDR1 is SQVTM and CDR2 is ANQGSEA. With 4 bases removed from V and 1 base from J, the gap between germline ends came to 10 bases. The CDR3 sequence is 13 residues long. Written as DNA, the CDR3 is TGCAGCGTTGTAGGACTTGAGAACACTGAAGCTTTCTTT. Translated, it gives CSVVGLENTEAFF.

The CDR3 sequence: CASMMDSGANVLTF. For the CDR3, the DNA is TGTGCCAGCATGATGGACTCTGGGGCCAACGTCCTGACTTTC. The J gene is TRBJ2-6, the V gene TRBV6-5, with D unresolved. CDR1 and CDR2 (germline): MNHEY, SVGAGI. CDR3 length: 14 amino acids. V was cut by 7 bases and J by 0 bases, with 7 bases left in between.

V gene TRBV19 combines with J gene TRBJ2-7, with TRBD1 matching 8 bases. V shed 6 bases and J 3 bases; nucleotides not matched to a gene: 10. The CDR3 has 15 amino acids. The germline V gene has CDR1 LNHDA and CDR2 SQIVND (reference sequence). The CDR3 DNA sequence: TGTGCCAGTAGGGAAACAGGGGGATATTTCTACGAGCAGTACTTC. Encoded protein: CASRETGGYFYEQYF.